This TCR beta chain was identified during a study of T cells in Graves' hyperthyroidism and ophthalmopathy. Turning to the study itself: Peripheral blood sampling occurred at initial diagnosis, before any treatment. Study-wide results and caveats: Peripheral blood also featured most of the thyroid clonotypes expanded above 0.001.

Exclusions: uncontrolled infection, other autoimmune disease, pregnancy, lactation. Extraction of PBMCs used 9 to 10 ml of fresh peripheral blood. From RNA transcripts, TCR beta CDR3 regions were amplified. The primer set for the first-round RT-PCR of the TCR CDR3 was HTBI. In TCRdb, the multiplex PCR reads were re-called with MiXCR into one record per CDR3 protein. Among 700,000 or so distinct CDR3 sequences listed, roughly 14% were seen once. Germline V lookup: CDR1 SGHDT, CDR2 YYEEEE. The CDR3 extends over 17 amino acids. V dropped 4 bases and J dropped 6; count of bases not matched to a gene: 15. This clonotype has more than one count but fewer than ten. Its antigen is currently unknown.

Input material: blood. The source is a woman between 50 and 59 years old with Graves' ophthalmopathy. This sequence joins TRBV5-6 and TRBJ2-3; 9 nucleotides match TRBD2. CDR3 DNA sequence: TGTGCCAGCAGCCCGTTCCGGGGCGGGAGGGCCGTCGATACGCAGTATTTT. Protein product: CASSPFRGGRAVDTQYF.